Presented here are 7 T cell receptor beta chains from one specimen sequenced in a study of monozygotic twins with inflammatory bowel disease. With the 5' RACE reads reprocessed, TCRdb shows one record per CDR3 protein and no DNA. The table for this sample gives approximately 400,000 distinct CDR3 sequences. Input material: blood. These receptors came from a human donor with ulcerative colitis or Crohn's disease, or a healthy co-twin of an affected twin (not recorded which).

This rearrangement joins TRBV3-1 to TRBJ2-7; the D gene TCRdb calls, TRBD2, cannot be checked with no DNA. Germline CDR1 reads LGHDT; CDR2 reads YNNKEL (reference sequence). This CDR3 is built from 13 residues. CDR3 residues: CASGPRLADEQYF.

This chain connects TRBV7-6 to TRBJ1-4. Germline lookup yields CDR1 SGHVS and CDR2 FNYEAQ. The CDR3 totals 17 residues. CDR3 sequence reads: CASSLARQGGTNEKLFF.

The chain recombines TRBV15 with TRBJ1-6; TCRdb calls TRBD1, which cannot be checked without DNA. Germline V gives CDR1 LNHNV, CDR2 YYDKDF (reference sequence). This CDR3 has 16 residues. This CDR3 reads CATSRDETGGNSPLHF.

This chain connects TRBV15 to TRBJ1-5; TCRdb's D call, TRBD1, is unchecked because there is no DNA. The CDR3 consists of 16 residues. Germline lookup yields CDR1 LNHNV and CDR2 YYDKDF (reference sequence). This CDR3 is CATSRDPPGGGQPQHF.

The genes are TRBV4-1 and TRBJ2-1; TCRdb proposes TRBD1, but this gene call is untestable without DNA. The CDR3 loop spans 17 amino acids. CDR1 MGHRA and CDR2 YSYEKL come from the germline V gene. CDR3 protein: CASSQGVGGRAHNEQFF.

The chain has TRBV19 and TRBJ1-2; without DNA, the TCRdb call of TRBD1 cannot be checked. The CDR3 has 14 amino acids. CDR1 LNHDA and CDR2 SQIVND come from the germline V gene (reference sequence). The CDR3 sequence: CASSSDRGGYGYTF.

J is TRBJ2-1 and V is TRBV7-9; as DNA is missing, the TRBD1 call by TCRdb cannot be tested. The CDR3 contains 15 residues. The germline V gene has CDR1 SEHNR and CDR2 FQNEAQ (reference sequence). CDR3 residues: CASSVPLGALNEQFF.